A selection of T cell receptor beta chains follows, all from one sample in a study of OX40 agonist ivuxolimab in advanced cancers. Sequencing used immunoSEQ multiplex PCR; TCRdb keeps in-frame clones, though not all of them. The sample carries 61,000 or so clones, over 70% recorded once. Sequencing used CD4+ or CD8+ T cells sorted from blood, obtained in a trial of the OX40 agonist ivuxolimab. The source is an adult with an advanced solid tumor such as melanoma, head and neck, liver or kidney cancer. Each CDR3 is given without its conserved first and last residue. The order of the fields is V gene, D gene, J gene, CDR3 protein. D genes are given only for firm matches.

>TRBV18|-|TRBJ2-5
ASSPGTVREAQY
>TRBV18|TRBD1|TRBJ2-2
ASSPRTGGNTGELF
>TRBV28|-|TRBJ1-2
ASSSAGAGGYT
>TRBV7-2|-|TRBJ1-2
ASSSRLGGYT
>TRBV10-3|-|TRBJ2-7
AVQLEGSYEQY
>TRBV7-8|TRBD1|TRBJ2-7
ASSLQTGGVSYEQY
>TRBV18|-|TRBJ2-7
ASSPAGSPEQY
>TRBV5-1|TRBD1|TRBJ1-3
ASSLAPGQGNTIY
>TRBV4-1|TRBD1|TRBJ2-7
ASSQVSGQGLNEQY
>TRBV19|TRBD2|TRBJ2-2
ASSTTSGELF
>TRBV5-1|TRBD1|TRBJ1-3
ATRAGGRTSGNTIY
>TRBV6-6|-|TRBJ2-5
ASSSAALETQY
>TRBV14|TRBD2|TRBJ2-7
ASATSTSGRFYEQY
>TRBV10-3|-|TRBJ2-1
AISLGGNEQF
>TRBV29-1|-|TRBJ2-4
SVALSDIQY
>TRBV5-1|-|TRBJ1-1
ASSLKLGDEAF
>TRBV7-3|-|TRBJ2-1
ASSNAMNEQF